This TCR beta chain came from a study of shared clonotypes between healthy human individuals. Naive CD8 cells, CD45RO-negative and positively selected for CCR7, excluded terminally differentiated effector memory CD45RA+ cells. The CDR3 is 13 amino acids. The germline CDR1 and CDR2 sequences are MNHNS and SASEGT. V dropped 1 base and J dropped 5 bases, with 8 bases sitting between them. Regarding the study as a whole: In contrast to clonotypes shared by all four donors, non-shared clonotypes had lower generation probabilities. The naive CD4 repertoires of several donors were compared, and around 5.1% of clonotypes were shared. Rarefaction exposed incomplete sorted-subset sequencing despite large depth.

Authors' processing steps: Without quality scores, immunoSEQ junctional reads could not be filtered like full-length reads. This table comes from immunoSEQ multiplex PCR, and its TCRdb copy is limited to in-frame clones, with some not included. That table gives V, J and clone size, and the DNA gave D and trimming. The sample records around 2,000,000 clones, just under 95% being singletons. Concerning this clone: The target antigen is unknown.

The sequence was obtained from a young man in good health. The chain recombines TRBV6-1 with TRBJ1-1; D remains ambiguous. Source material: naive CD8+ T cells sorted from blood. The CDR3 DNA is TGTGCCAGCAGTGAAGGGGTGGTTACTGAAGCTTTCTTT. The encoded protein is CASSEGVVTEAFF.